A single sample is the source of the 31 T cell receptor beta chains below, sequenced in a study of human T cells and chemical hapten exposure. Regarding time point: patch test 3, about 24 weeks after DPC sensitization. The treatment was: therapeutic diphenylcyclopropenone sensitization with weekly scalp DPC. TCRdb analysed the RACE reads with MiXCR anew, one entry per CDR3 protein. This sample has tens of thousands of distinct CDR3 sequences, with roughly 11% found just once. The sample consisted of whole blood, taken in connection with sensitization to the hapten diphenylcyclopropenone (DPC). Every receptor here comes from a woman in her fifties or sixties with alopecia areata. Some clones in this sample may be carry-over from other donors' samples.

At least ten counts were recorded for this clonotype. The rearrangement uses TRBV6-2 or TRBV6-3 and TRBJ1-3; 9 positions agree with TRBD1. Germline-derived CDR1 and CDR2 are MNHEY and SVGEGT. The CDR3 contains 19 residues. J gave up 0 bases and V 8 bases, and 17 bases lay outside the gene matches. The CDR3 nucleotides read TGTGCCAGCCACCACCTATACTACAGGGGGCGATTCTCTGGAAACACCATATATTTT. The encoded protein is CASHHLYYRGRFSGNTIYF.

At least ten counts were recorded for this clonotype. V and J are TRBV7-9 and TRBJ1-6, with TRBD1 matching over 7 bases. The length of the CDR3 is 16 residues. V dropped 1 base and J dropped 8; count of bases not matched to a gene: 8. CDR1 SEHNR and CDR2 FQNEAQ come from the germline V gene (reference sequence). This CDR3 is CASSLGQGNGYSPLHF. CDR3 coding DNA: TGTGCCAGCAGCTTAGGACAGGGTAACGGCTATTCACCCCTCCACTTT.

This chain connects TRBV20-1 to TRBJ1-2; no reliable D call. This CDR3 has 12 amino acids. The V end lost 4 bases, the J end lost 1 base, and 7 bases lay between the germline ends. The germline CDR1 and CDR2 sequences are DFQATT and SNEGSKA (reference sequence). The DNA for the CDR3 is TGCAGTGCTAACGGCCTTAACTATGGCTACACCTTC. Residues: CSANGLNYGYTF.

This clonotype was recorded many times. The chain is built from TRBV20-1 and TRBJ1-3; 7 bases line up with TRBD1. V lost 3 bases and J lost 5; bases outside the gene matches: 4. CDR3 length: 13 residues. CDR1 is DFQATT, CDR2 SNEGSKA, per germline (reference sequence). The CDR3 DNA follows: TGCAGTGCTAGGGGACAGCTTCGAAACACCATATATTTT. This sequence encodes CSARGQLRNTIYF.

This clonotype was counted many times. This chain links TRBV10-1 with TRBJ2-7, with D hard to call. This CDR3 has 13 amino acids. Germline assignment: CDR1 WNHNN and CDR2 SYGVQD (reference sequence). With 4 bases removed from V and 1 base from J, the gap between germline ends came to 8 bases. The CDR3 region has the DNA TGCGCCAGCAGTGGTCAACGATCCTACGAGCAGTACTTC. This encodes CASSGQRSYEQYF.

This clonotype was observed many times. V and J are TRBV11-2 and TRBJ2-5; 9 bases map to TRBD1. The CDR3 runs 18 residues. Losses at the gene ends were 0 bases for V and 5 bases for J; bases not matched to a gene: 13. Germline V gives CDR1 SGHAT, CDR2 FQNNGV. CDR3 loop: CASSLDPHNRGREETQYF. As DNA, the CDR3 is TGTGCCAGCAGCTTAGATCCCCACAACAGGGGGCGTGAGGAGACCCAGTACTTC.

The sample holds many counts of this clonotype. The rearrangement links TRBV29-1 to TRBJ2-7; TRBD1 aligns across 8 bases. CDR3 size: 12 residues. The germline V gene encodes CDR1 SQVTM and CDR2 ANQGSEA. V shed 3 bases and J 9 bases; nucleotides not matched to a gene: 7. The CDR3 region is CSVDLGQGRQYF. CDR3 in DNA: TGCAGCGTTGATCTCGGACAGGGACGGCAGTACTTC.

This clonotype was observed a handful of times. The rearrangement links TRBV18 to TRBJ2-1, with 8 bases aligning to TRBD1. J was trimmed by 3 bases and V by 2 bases; bases with no gene match: 6. This CDR3 contains 16 residues. Germline values: CDR1 KGHSH, CDR2 LQKENI. CDR3 sequence: CASSPKTGDGYNEQFF. Written as DNA, the CDR3 is TGTGCCAGCTCACCAAAGACAGGGGACGGCTACAATGAGCAGTTCTTC.

CDR3 coding DNA: TGTGCCAGCTCGCCAAGAGGGACAGATAATTCACCCCTCCACTTT. Translation: CASSPRGTDNSPLHF. This chain joins TRBV18 and TRBJ1-6; 7 bases fit TRBD1. CDR3 length: 15 residues. V lost 6 bases to trimming and J lost 5 bases; unmatched junction nucleotides: 7. Germline CDR1 and CDR2: KGHSH and LQKENI.

There are a few counts of this clonotype. The rearrangement joins TRBV6-1 to TRBJ2-1; a weak D match, TRBD1 (6 bases). Germline assignment: CDR1 MNHNS and CDR2 SASEGT. V dropped 2 bases and J dropped 4 bases, with 15 bases sitting between them. The CDR3 has 16 residues. CDR3 in DNA: TGTGCCAGCAGTGAAATTTCAGGGGAACCTTACAATGAGCAGTTCTTC. Protein: CASSEISGEPYNEQFF.

This clonotype was seen ten or more times. The rearrangement links TRBV7-9 to TRBJ1-2; D gene uncertain. This CDR3 contains 9 residues. CDR1 and CDR2 (germline): SEHNR, FQNEAQ (reference sequence). With 4 bases removed from V and 12 bases from J, the gap between germline ends came to 6 bases. The CDR3: CASSSSNTF. The CDR3 region has the DNA TGTGCCAGCAGCTCGAGCAACACCTTC.

Comment on this clonotype: Since a much larger clone is just one base distant, this may be a read error. Given the absence of the conserved phenylalanine or tryptophan at the CDR3 end, a read error is likely. It is unclear where the CDR3 begins or ends on the DNA, so no DNA is shown, and the CDR3 is as TCRdb lists it. The rearrangement uses TRBV12-2 and TRBJ2-7; TRBD1, the table's D call, was not compared with the DNA. TRBV12-2 constitutes a pseudogene. The length of the CDR3 is 15 amino acids, counting both ends. CDR3 residues: CASRFRDSLTYEQYL.

There are a few counts of this clonotype. The chain combines TRBV7-6 with TRBJ2-7; 14 bases fit TRBD2. This CDR3 has 16 residues. V trimming: 2 bases; J trimming: 5 bases; junction bases outside the gene matches: 5. Germline values: CDR1 SGHVS, CDR2 FNYEAQ. The CDR3, as DNA: TGTGCCAGCAGCTTACGACCGACTAGCGGGAGGGACGAGCAGTACTTC. It specifies CASSLRPTSGRDEQYF.

This chain links TRBV13 with TRBJ2-7; D is uncertain. The CDR3 is 12 amino acids. Per the germline V gene, CDR1 is PRHDT and CDR2 is FYEKMQ (reference sequence). V lost 3 bases, J lost 6 bases, and 9 bases lay in between. The CDR3 DNA sequence: TGTGCCAGCAGCTTGAACATAGGCGAGCAGTACTTC. This codes for CASSLNIGEQYF. Variable domain in full (rest from reference TRBV13 and TRBJ2-7): AAGVIQSPRHLIKEKRETATLKCYPIPRHDTVYWYQQGPGQDPQFLISFYEKMQSDKGSIPDRFSAQQFSDYHSELNMSSLELGDSALYFCASSLNIGEQYFGPGTRLTVT.

This clonotype was observed a handful of times. The CDR3 DNA is TGTGCCAGCAGTTTGGCTGACAGGAACACTGAAGCTTTCTTT. Translated, it gives CASSLADRNTEAFF. The genes are TRBV28 and TRBJ1-1, with D possibly TRBD1 on 5 matching bases. This CDR3 region has 14 residues. V was clipped by 3 bases and J by 1 base, with 9 bases between them. Per germline, CDR1 MDHEN and CDR2 SYDVKM.

The table lists this clonotype with many counts. The chain employs TRBV12-3 or TRBV12-4 and TRBJ2-3, with 8 positions matching TRBD1. Germline trimming cut 6 bases from V and 5 bases from J; bases unmatched to any gene: 10. The CDR3 has 15 residues. The CDR3 DNA sequence: TGTGCCAGCAGCCTGGACAGGGCGTCAGGAGATACGCAGTATTTT. Protein product: CASSLDRASGDTQYF.

The sample holds many counts of this clonotype. The rearrangement uses TRBV2 and TRBJ2-1; 10 bases are shared with TRBD2. Germline CDR1 is SNHLY and CDR2 is FYNNEI. CDR3 length equals 15 residues. The ends lost 1 base at V and 6 bases at J; junction bases unmatched: 3. The CDR3 nucleotides read TGTGCCAGCAGTGAAGAACTAGCGGGACCCAATGAGCAGTTCTTC. This sequence encodes CASSEELAGPNEQFF. Supplemented by reference TRBV2 and TRBJ2-1, the full variable domain reads EPEVTQTPSHQVTQMGQEVILRCVPISNHLYFYWYRQILGQKVEFLVSFYNNEISEKSEIFDDQFSVERPDGSNFTLKIRSTKLEDSAMYFCASSEELAGPNEQFFGPGTRLTVL.

This chain joins TRBV6-6 and TRBJ2-3; 7 nucleotides align to TRBD2. The CDR3 runs 16 residues. V shed 3 bases and J 6 bases; nucleotides not matched to a gene: 12. The V gene's germline CDR1 is MNHNY and CDR2 SVGAGI (reference sequence). This CDR3 is CASSYALADRLDTQYF. The CDR3 DNA reads as TGTGCCAGCAGTTATGCTCTAGCGGATAGGTTGGATACGCAGTATTTT.

The sample holds a few counts of this clonotype. The chain is built from TRBV11-1 and TRBJ2-2; tentative D call: TRBD1 (5 bases). Germline V gene data show CDR1 as SGHAT and CDR2 as FQDESV (reference sequence). Deletions cut 11 bases from V and 0 bases from J, with 13 bases between. The CDR3 spans 14 residues. CDR3 protein: CAGASGPNTGELFF. CDR3 coding DNA: TGTGCCGGGGCCTCAGGGCCGAACACCGGGGAGCTGTTTTTT.

Ten or more counts support this clonotype. The chain joins TRBV5-5 to TRBJ2-1; 7 positions agree with TRBD2. V shed 1 base, J shed 2 bases, and the junction held 12 bases outside the gene matches. The length of the CDR3 is 18 residues. Germline loops: CDR1 SGHKS, CDR2 YYEKEE (reference sequence). CDR3 nucleotide sequence: TGTGCCAGCAGCTTGTGGAGGGGTTGCGGGAGACCCTACAATGAGCAGTTCTTC. It yields the protein CASSLWRGCGRPYNEQFF.

This clonotype was detected ten times or more. V is TRBV11-2 and J is TRBJ2-2, with TRBD1 matching over 8 bases. The germline V gene has CDR1 SGHAT and CDR2 FQNNGV. V shed 5 bases and J 5 bases; nucleotides not matched to a gene: 4. The length of the CDR3 is 14 residues. CDR3 sequence: CASSTTGGTGELFF. The CDR3 nucleotides are TGTGCCAGCAGCACCACAGGGGGAACCGGGGAGCTGTTTTTT.

This clonotype was counted ten times or more. The chain uses TRBV6-6 and TRBJ2-1; 12 bases are a match to TRBD2. CDR1 MNHNY and CDR2 SVGAGI come from the germline V gene (reference sequence). The CDR3 loop spans 13 amino acids. The junction had 3 bases not matched to a gene; V was cut back by 8 bases and J by 7 bases. The CDR3 region is CASGLAGRNEQFF. DNA of the CDR3: TGTGCCAGCGGACTAGCGGGGCGTAATGAGCAGTTCTTC.

Many counts were recorded for this clonotype. The V and J genes are TRBV7-2 and TRBJ1-5, with 9 bases fitting TRBD1. V trimming: 5 bases; J trimming: 2 bases; junction bases outside the gene matches: 4. The CDR3 loop spans 15 amino acids. Per germline, CDR1 SGHTA and CDR2 FQGNSA. The CDR3 nucleotides read TGTGCCAGCAGCCGGGGACAGGGAGGCAATCAGCCCCAGCATTTT. Protein: CASSRGQGGNQPQHF.

The chain joins TRBV27 to TRBJ2-7; possibly TRBD2 for D (6 bases). The CDR3 contains 13 residues. CDR1 and CDR2 (germline): MNHEY, SMNVEV (reference sequence). Trimming took off 5 bases at V and 6 bases at J, with 14 bases between the two ends. For the CDR3, the DNA is TGTGCCAGCAGTCCAGCCGGGGGTCTCGAGCAGTACTTC. This sequence encodes CASSPAGGLEQYF.

This clonotype occurred a few times. The genes are TRBV29-1 and TRBJ1-1; unclear D gene. The CDR3 spans 11 residues. The V gene lost 1 base and the J gene lost 10 bases, with 10 bases spanning the gap. In germline, CDR1 is SQVTM, CDR2 ANQGSEA. CDR3 sequence: CSVEGFLGAFF. In DNA, the CDR3 is TGCAGCGTTGAAGGGTTCCTCGGAGCTTTCTTT.

In its sample, this clonotype was seen many times. The chain links TRBV6-6 to TRBJ2-7; no clear D. V shed 2 bases and J shed 0 bases, with 5 bases lying between them. CDR3 length: 13 residues. Germline CDR1 is MNHNY and CDR2 is SVGAGI (reference sequence). The chain's CDR3 is CASSYLNSYEQYF. The CDR3 DNA is TGTGCCAGCAGTTACCTCAACTCCTACGAGCAGTACTTC.

This clonotype has a count of ten or more. This sequence joins TRBV14 and TRBJ2-7; the D is unclear. The CDR3 is 17 residues long. Germline CDR1 SGHDN, CDR2 FVKESK. V was shortened by 1 base and J by 2 bases, with 18 bases between the two germline ends. The CDR3: CASSQAKYGRMTYEQYF. The DNA of the CDR3 is TGTGCCAGCAGCCAAGCTAAGTACGGACGCATGACCTACGAGCAGTACTTC.

This clonotype was detected many times. The CDR3 loop is CASSHGLAGRADTQYF. The CDR3 DNA reads TGCGCCAGCAGCCATGGACTAGCGGGTCGTGCAGATACGCAGTATTTT. This chain uses TRBV4-3 with TRBJ2-3, with 11 positions matching TRBD2. V shed 3 bases and J 4 bases; nucleotides not matched to a gene: 6. The germline gives CDR1 LGHNA, CDR2 YSLEER. The CDR3 is 16 residues long.

V and J are TRBV6-2 or TRBV6-3 and TRBJ2-4; a weak D match, TRBD1 (6 bases). V was shortened by 6 bases and J by 0 bases, with 9 bases between the two germline ends. From germline, CDR1 is MNHEY and CDR2 SVGEGT. The CDR3 length is 14 residues. CDR3 nucleotides: TGTGCCAGCAGCGGACAGCTAGCCAAAAACATTCAGTACTTC. The encoded protein is CASSGQLAKNIQYF.

The V gene is TRBV14, the J gene TRBJ1-5; D remains unclear. Germline V gives CDR1 SGHDN, CDR2 FVKESK. The CDR3 totals 13 residues. V lost 1 base, J lost 7 bases, and 8 bases lay in between. This CDR3 is CASSQGGSQPQHF. CDR3 DNA: TGTGCCAGCAGCCAAGGCGGGAGCCAGCCCCAGCATTTT.

The V call is TRBV7-2, the J call TRBJ2-1; 7 bases line up with TRBD2. The CDR3 extends over 15 amino acids. Trimming removed 5 bases from V and 7 bases from J; junction bases left unmatched: 11. CDR1 SGHTA and CDR2 FQGNSA come from the germline V gene. The CDR3 loop is CASSTRAGNPNEQFF. The CDR3 DNA sequence: TGTGCCAGCAGCACACGAGCGGGGAACCCTAATGAGCAGTTCTTC.